This entry concerns a single T cell receptor (beta chain). The clone's antigen remains unknown. No clone much larger than this one lies a single base away; base qualities are absent. The sample's treatment or condition, from its label and the paper: preoperative locoregional IRX-2 cytokine immunotherapy. The samples were obtained from a phase Ib study that tested preoperative, locoregional IRX-2 cytokine immunotherapy designed to prime immune responses. Donors were patients with early-stage breast cancer who received IRX-2 before surgery. The junction shows trimming of 2 bases on V and 5 bases on J, plus 12 bases between the germline ends. Counted from cysteine to phenylalanine, this CDR3 has 15 amino acids. The read is trimmed to its CDR3 DNA, 45 bases read in frame from base 1. Reading the germline V gene gives CDR1 SGHTA and CDR2 FQGNSA. The data were obtained in a study of preoperative IRX-2 immunotherapy in early breast cancer (dated by TCRdb to 2018 to 2020).

The receptor library was made with the immunoSEQ multiplex PCR assay. The table comes from immuneACCESS by way of TCRdb, which keeps in-frame sequences with V and J called. Part of the clones is missing from these tables; in studies checked, under half for an unresolved V gene and the rest for unknown reasons. The sample table holds roughly 43,000 clones, of which about 95% were seen once. The ten largest make up around 1.7% of the sample. The sample was tumor tissue, taken after IRX-2 immunotherapy. The chain uses TRBV7-2 and TRBJ2-2, with a tentative D gene TRBD2 over 6 matching bases. This TCR came from a human donor with breast cancer. CDR3 reads: CASSLSGRGTGELFF. The nucleotide sequence reads as follows: TGTGCCAGCAGCTTATCAGGGCGGGGAACCGGGGAGCTGTTTTTT.